One sample yielded the 25 T cell receptor beta chains listed below, sequenced in a study of shared clonotypes between healthy human individuals. CD45RO-negative cells were positively selected for CCR7, leaving out terminally differentiated effector memory CD45RA+ cells. Clones were sequenced by immunoSEQ multiplex PCR, and TCRdb holds only the in-frame ones, with some missing. The data hold 2 million to 2.5 million clones, with around 93% observed a single time. The sequenced material came from naive CD8+ T cells from PBMCs. These receptors were taken from a man aged 18 to 29 in good health. Some clones in this sample may be carry-over from other donors' samples.

For this clone: This sample also contains other DNA sequences that code for the same CDR3. The V and J genes are TRBV15 and TRBJ1-5; perhaps TRBD1 as D (5 bases). V shed 0 bases and J shed 0 bases, with 9 bases lying between them. The germline V gene encodes CDR1 LNHNV and CDR2 YYDKDF (reference sequence). This CDR3 is 16 amino acids long. The CDR3 region has the DNA TGTGCCACCAGCAGAGATCGGGGGTATAGCAATCAGCCCCAGCATTTT. This sequence encodes CATSRDRGYSNQPQHF.

The table lists this clone with a count of one. V usage is TRBV27 and J usage is TRBJ2-1; TRBD2 matches 12 bases. Germline CDR1 and CDR2: MNHEY and SMNVEV (reference sequence). Losses at the gene ends were 2 bases for V and 8 bases for J; bases not matched to a gene: 4. This CDR3 has 15 amino acids. The CDR3 bases are TGTGCCAGCAGTTTACTAGCGGGAGGGCCCCATGAGCAGTTCTTC. This sequence encodes CASSLLAGGPHEQFF.

V usage is TRBV11-2 and J usage is TRBJ1-1; possible D gene TRBD1, 5 bases. The CDR3 consists of 16 residues. The ends were cut back, 6 bases at V and 1 base at J, with 18 bases in the middle. Per germline, CDR1 SGHAT and CDR2 FQNNGV. The CDR3 region is CASRTDPSTGNTEAFF. Written as DNA, the CDR3 is TGTGCCAGCAGGACCGACCCATCCACAGGGAACACTGAAGCTTTCTTT.

In the case of this clone: Other DNA sequences from this sample encode an identical CDR3 as well. The CDR3 region is CASSLKGNTEAFF. CDR3 in DNA: TGTGCCAGCAGTTTAAAAGGGAACACTGAAGCTTTCTTT. The chain links TRBV27 to TRBJ1-1; unclear D gene. Trimming took off 2 bases at V and 1 base at J, with 5 bases between the two ends. CDR3 length equals 13 residues. The V gene's germline CDR1 is MNHEY and CDR2 SMNVEV (reference sequence).

V and J are TRBV7-9 and TRBJ2-7; D is unclear. CDR1 is SEHNR and CDR2 is FQNEAQ in the germline V gene (reference sequence). Trimming cost V 5 bases and J 4 bases, with 9 bases left between them. The length of the CDR3 is 12 residues. The CDR3 region is CASSQAAYEQYF. Here the CDR3 DNA reads TGTGCCAGCAGCCAAGCTGCTTACGAGCAGTACTTC.

This chain joins TRBV28 and TRBJ2-7, with 10 bases lining up with TRBD1. The CDR3 has 15 residues. Trimming took 6 bases from V and 5 from J; bases not matched to a gene: 10. Germline V gene lookup returns CDR1 MDHEN and CDR2 SYDVKM. The CDR3 nucleotides are TGTGCCAGCAGCCTCTGGGACAGGGGATCCAACGAGCAGTACTTC. Protein: CASSLWDRGSNEQYF.

The chain couples TRBV7-9 to TRBJ2-3; 7 positions match TRBD2. The CDR3 extends over 17 amino acids. Trimming cost V 3 bases and J 5 bases; bases outside gene matches: 14. CDR1 and CDR2 from the germline V gene are SEHNR and FQNEAQ (reference sequence). The CDR3 region has the DNA TGTGCCAGCAGCTTCAATTTAGTGCGGGAGCGTGGAGATACGCAGTATTTT. This encodes CASSFNLVRERGDTQYF.

The rearrangement joins TRBV5-1 to TRBJ2-7, with 10 bases matching TRBD2. Germline values: CDR1 SGHRS, CDR2 YFSETQ. The V and J ends lost 2 bases and 4 bases, in that order; junction bases with no gene match: 6. This CDR3 has 15 amino acids. CDR3 in amino acids: CASSLRTSGEYEQYF. For the CDR3, the DNA is TGCGCCAGCAGCTTACGGACTAGCGGAGAGTACGAGCAGTACTTC.

CDR3 protein: CASSHAPPTSEYNEQFF. In DNA form, the CDR3 reads TGTGCCAGCAGCCATGCGCCCCCGACCTCGGAGTACAATGAGCAGTTCTTC. J is TRBJ2-1 and V is TRBV27, with D unresolved. The CDR3 extends over 17 amino acids. V shed 6 bases and J shed 4 bases, with 22 bases lying between them. Germline V lookup: CDR1 MNHEY, CDR2 SMNVEV (reference sequence).

This clone appeared a single time. This rearrangement joins TRBV5-4 to TRBJ2-1; TRBD2 might be the D (6 bases). Trimming removed 4 bases at V and 2 bases at J, with 16 bases between. The CDR3 runs 16 residues. Germline V gene data show CDR1 as SGHNT and CDR2 as YYREEE (reference sequence). The chain's CDR3 is CASSLRREITYNEQFF. The CDR3 region has the DNA TGTGCCAGCAGCCTCCGACGGGAGATCACCTACAATGAGCAGTTCTTC.

This clone appeared once. V and J are TRBV19 and TRBJ2-7; tentatively, D is TRBD1 (6 bases). Trimming took 8 bases from V and 5 from J, leaving 13 bases between them. Germline loops: CDR1 LNHDA, CDR2 SQIVND (reference sequence). This CDR3 has 12 residues. In DNA form, the CDR3 reads TGTGCCAGTTCCAACAGGGTAGACGAGCAGTACTTC. Its translation: CASSNRVDEQYF.

This clone was seen a handful of times. The J gene is TRBJ1-1, the V gene TRBV4-1; tentative D call: TRBD1 (5 bases). Germline V gene data show CDR1 as MGHRA and CDR2 as YSYEKL. Trimming removed 7 bases at V and 5 bases at J, with 14 bases between. The CDR3 runs to 13 residues. CDR3 nucleotides: TGCGCCAGCACCCACCCAAAGGGGACTGAAGCTTTCTTT. Its protein product is CASTHPKGTEAFF.

The V call is TRBV2, the J call TRBJ2-2; D is perhaps TRBD1 (7 bases). V lost 2 bases and J lost 3, with 10 bases in between. The length of the CDR3 is 15 residues. From germline, CDR1 is SNHLY and CDR2 FYNNEI. CDR3: CASSEFRGDTGELFF. Here the CDR3 DNA reads TGTGCCAGCAGTGAATTCAGGGGGGACACCGGGGAGCTGTTTTTT.

This chain joins TRBV4-1 and TRBJ2-7; no clear D. Per the germline V gene, CDR1 is MGHRA and CDR2 is YSYEKL. V was trimmed by 1 base and J by 0 bases, leaving 16 bases between them. CDR3 length equals 17 residues. The CDR3: CASSQVVGPISSYEQYF. In DNA, the CDR3 is TGCGCCAGCAGCCAAGTGGTCGGCCCCATTAGCTCCTACGAGCAGTACTTC.

V is TRBV6-5 and J is TRBJ2-3, with 10 bases matching TRBD1. CDR1 is MNHEY and CDR2 is SVGAGI in the germline V gene. With V trimmed by 2 bases and J by 5 bases, 4 bases remained unmatched. CDR3 size: 15 residues. This CDR3 reads CASSYGTGAQDTQYF. For the CDR3, the DNA is TGTGCCAGCAGTTACGGGACAGGGGCGCAAGATACGCAGTATTTT.

The chain's CDR3 is CASRIRADTDTQYF. CDR3 nucleotides: TGTGCCAGTCGGATCAGGGCCGACACAGATACGCAGTATTTT. The chain joins TRBV19 to TRBJ2-3; D is possibly TRBD1 (5 bases). There are 14 residues in the CDR3. Deletions cut 8 bases from V and 2 bases from J, with 14 bases between. Germline V gives CDR1 LNHDA, CDR2 SQIVND (reference sequence).

The chain links TRBV27 to TRBJ2-7; 8 bases fit TRBD1. The CDR3 is made up of 15 amino acids. Unmatched junction bases numbered 4, after V lost 3 bases and J lost 0 bases. Germline V CDR1 and CDR2: MNHEY, SMNVEV (reference sequence). This chain's CDR3 is CASSLTGDSSYEQYF. Written as DNA, the CDR3 is TGTGCCAGCAGTTTGACAGGGGACTCCTCCTACGAGCAGTACTTC.

J is TRBJ2-1 and V is TRBV7-9, with D unclear. V lost 5 bases to trimming and J lost 10 bases, with 15 bases between them. Germline V lookup: CDR1 SEHNR, CDR2 FQNEAQ (reference sequence). The CDR3 extends over 13 amino acids. In DNA, the CDR3 is TGTGCCAGCAGCCCGGCTGGGTTGCAAGAGCAGTTCTTC. Its protein is CASSPAGLQEQFF.

The chain carries TRBV27 and TRBJ2-7; 11 bases line up with TRBD1. Per the germline V gene, CDR1 is MNHEY and CDR2 is SMNVEV (reference sequence). The V gene end was trimmed by 6 bases and the J gene end by 5 bases; junction bases not matched to a gene: 9. This CDR3 spans 15 amino acids. The CDR3: CASRLGGQGVNEQYF. The CDR3 coding sequence is TGTGCCAGCAGATTAGGGGGACAGGGGGTCAACGAGCAGTACTTC.

This clone was counted only a few times. The CDR3 spells CASSFTRENTEAFF. The CDR3 nucleotides are TGTGCCAGCAGTTTTACACGGGAGAACACTGAAGCTTTCTTT. This chain uses TRBV28 with TRBJ1-1; D gene uncertain. The V and J ends lost 3 bases and 1 base respectively, with 9 bases between them. The CDR3 sequence is 14 residues long. Germline assignment: CDR1 MDHEN and CDR2 SYDVKM.

V gene TRBV7-8 combines with J gene TRBJ1-1; 7 nucleotides match TRBD1. The CDR3 loop spans 17 amino acids. Per germline, CDR1 SGHVS and CDR2 FQNEAQ. With V trimmed by 1 base and J by 0 bases, 8 bases remained unmatched. CDR3 sequence: CASSLVLRGLVNTEAFF. In DNA form, the CDR3 reads TGTGCCAGCAGCTTAGTCCTGAGGGGGCTGGTGAACACTGAAGCTTTCTTT.

In its sample, this clone was seen once. A junction boundary mismatches the germline segment, possibly from a read error. This rearrangement joins TRBV14 to TRBJ2-7, with D possibly matching TRBD2 (5 bases). The length of the CDR3 is 14 residues. Germline CDR1 reads SGHDN; CDR2 reads FVKESK. Here the CDR3 reads CASSLRGASHEQYF. In DNA, the CDR3 is TGTGCCAGCAGCCTTCGGGGAGCCTCCCACGAGCAGTACTTC. The complete variable domain, with remaining parts taken from reference TRBV14 and TRBJ2-7, reads EAGVTQFPSHSVIEKGQTVTLRCDPISGHDNLYWYRRVMGKEIKFLLHFVKESKQDESGMPNNRFLAERTGGTYSTLKVQPAELEDSGVYFCASSLRGASHEQYFGPGTRLTVT.

The genes are TRBV7-9 and TRBJ2-2; 7 bases are a match to TRBD1. The CDR3 consists of 16 residues. V shed 4 bases, J shed 4 bases, and the junction held 9 bases outside the gene matches. Germline V gives CDR1 SEHNR, CDR2 FQNEAQ (reference sequence). CDR3 residues: CASSSRDRAGTGELFF. The CDR3, as DNA: TGTGCCAGCAGCTCTAGAGACAGGGCAGGCACCGGGGAGCTGTTTTTT.

The rearrangement links TRBV4-3 to TRBJ2-2, with 9 nucleotides matching TRBD2. Losses at the gene ends were 4 bases for V and 5 bases for J; bases not matched to a gene: 8. This CDR3 comprises 16 residues. CDR1 and CDR2 from the germline V gene are LGHNA and YSLEER. The CDR3 sequence is CASSPSGSGRTGELFF. CDR3 sequence (DNA): TGCGCCAGCAGCCCGAGCGGAAGCGGGAGGACCGGGGAGCTGTTTTTT.

Regarding this clone: Distinct nucleotide sequences in the sample also encode this CDR3. V is TRBV28 and J is TRBJ2-7, with D perhaps matching TRBD1 (5 bases). Germline V gene data show CDR1 as MDHEN and CDR2 as SYDVKM. Trimming took off 5 bases at V and 2 bases at J, with 13 bases between the two ends. The CDR3 is made up of 14 amino acids. In DNA, the CDR3 is TGTGCCAGCAGTCTGCCCAGGGCGGCCTACGAGCAGTACTTC. Translating it yields CASSLPRAAYEQYF.